The 20 T cell receptor beta chains below all came from one sample that was sequenced in a study of control samples from healthy donors and cancer patients (TCRdb year 2020). The library was prepared using the immunoSEQ multiplex PCR assay. TCRdb's version of the immuneACCESS table is confined to in-frame rearrangements and falls short of the full clone set. An unresolved V gene accounts for under half of the shortfall where checked; the remainder is of unknown origin. This sample lists about 160,000 clones; 90% to 95% were detected once. Roughly 3.9% of the sample goes to the ten largest clones. The sample was blood. These receptors came from an older woman in good health.

This chain uses TRBV5-1 with TRBJ2-7; D is undetermined. Trimming removed 2 bases from V and 2 bases from J, with 8 bases in between. There are 13 residues in the CDR3. From germline, CDR1 is SGHRS and CDR2 YFSETQ. In DNA form, the CDR3 reads TGCGCCAGCAGCTTACAAGGACCCTACGAGCAGTACTTC. Protein product: CASSLQGPYEQYF.

The J gene is TRBJ1-6, the V gene TRBV7-2; D is perhaps TRBD1 (5 bases). CDR1 is SGHTA, CDR2 FQGNSA, per germline. The CDR3 consists of 15 residues. V lost 4 bases to trimming and J lost 10 bases, with 17 bases between them. The CDR3: CASSSQLFRGSPLHF. In DNA, the CDR3 is TGTGCCAGCAGCTCCCAGTTGTTCCGGGGCTCACCCCTCCACTTT.

V is TRBV10-3 and J is TRBJ2-3; TRBD1 agrees at 7 bases. The germline V gene encodes CDR1 ENHRY and CDR2 SYGVKD. This CDR3 is 13 amino acids long. V lost 8 bases to trimming and J lost 5 bases; unmatched junction nucleotides: 7. In DNA, the CDR3 is TGTGCCATCGTAGGACAGGTGGGAGATACGCAGTATTTT. Its translation: CAIVGQVGDTQYF.

V usage is TRBV12-5 and J usage is TRBJ2-1; 7 positions match TRBD2. Germline V lookup: CDR1 LGHNT, CDR2 FRNRAP. V shed 0 bases, J shed 1 base, and the junction held 3 bases outside the gene matches. The CDR3 is 16 amino acids. The CDR3 DNA reads TGTGCTAGTGGTTTGGTTACGGGGGGTTCCTACAATGAGCAGTTCTTC. Encoded protein: CASGLVTGGSYNEQFF.

On this clone itself: Different DNA sequences within this sample yield the same CDR3. The chain joins TRBV12-5 to TRBJ2-3, with 8 bases identical to TRBD2. CDR1 and CDR2 from the germline V gene are LGHNT and FRNRAP. CDR3 length: 16 residues. V lost 6 bases and J lost 7; bases outside the gene matches: 15. This CDR3 reads CASGSQGRGGGNTQYF. DNA of the CDR3: TGTGCTAGTGGCTCACAGGGTCGGGGGGGCGGGAATACGCAGTATTTT.

V and J are TRBV11-3 and TRBJ2-5; 8 nucleotides agree with TRBD1. The CDR3 spans 15 residues. The germline V gene has CDR1 SGHNT and CDR2 YENEEA. V was clipped by 2 bases and J by 4 bases; unmatched bases: 6. Here the CDR3 DNA reads TGTGCCAGCAGCTTAAGGCAGGGGGCGGCAGAGACCCAGTACTTC. It specifies CASSLRQGAAETQYF.

CDR3: CASSRDRLFSGANVLTF. The DNA of the CDR3 is TGTGCCAGCTCACGGGACAGACTATTCTCTGGGGCCAACGTCCTGACTTTC. The chain is built from TRBV18 and TRBJ2-6; TRBD1 agrees at 7 bases. The CDR3 runs to 17 residues. Germline CDR1 is KGHSH and CDR2 is LQKENI. V dropped 4 bases and J dropped 0; count of bases not matched to a gene: 6.

The CDR3 loop reads CASSQGVAGGQETQYF. The CDR3 DNA reads TGTGCCAGCAGCCAAGGTGTAGCGGGGGGCCAAGAGACCCAGTACTTC. This chain uses TRBV3-1 (or the pseudogene TRBV3-2) with TRBJ2-5, with 10 bases matching TRBD2. Losses at the gene ends were 1 base for V and 1 base for J; bases not matched to a gene: 3. Germline values: CDR1 LGHDT, CDR2 YNNKEL (reference sequence). CDR3 length equals 16 residues.

This clone was found once. The rearrangement uses TRBV7-2 and TRBJ2-7, with D hard to call. The CDR3 has 13 residues. Deletions cut 5 bases from V and 5 bases from J, with 13 bases between. Per the germline V gene, CDR1 is SGHTA and CDR2 is FQGNSA. This CDR3 reads CASSLSPLHEQYF. The DNA of the CDR3 is TGTGCCAGCAGCCTCAGCCCCCTCCACGAGCAGTACTTC.

V usage is TRBV6-4 and J usage is TRBJ2-3, with D unresolved. Germline CDR1 MRHNA, CDR2 SNTAGT. The CDR3 is 15 amino acids. The V end was cut by 3 bases, the J end by 1 base, with 11 bases between. DNA for the CDR3: TGTGCCAGCAGTGAAAACGGTATACGCACAGATACGCAGTATTTT. It specifies CASSENGIRTDTQYF.

The chain joins TRBV11-2 to TRBJ2-5; the D gene could be TRBD1 or TRBD2 (6 bases each). The V and J ends lost 1 base and 2 bases respectively, with 14 bases between them. This CDR3 contains 16 residues. Per germline, CDR1 SGHAT and CDR2 FQNNGV. The CDR3 here is CASSLGSRGDQETQYF. The CDR3 nucleotides are TGTGCCAGCAGCTTAGGCTCTAGGGGGGATCAAGAGACCCAGTACTTC.

CDR3 DNA sequence: TGTGCCAGCAGCGTAGCTGGTCTAGCGGGTAACACCGGGGAGCTGTTTTTT. Protein sequence: CASSVAGLAGNTGELFF. The chain uses TRBV9 and TRBJ2-2; 8 bases map to TRBD2. Germline CDR1 SGDLS, CDR2 YYNGEE. V dropped 0 bases and J dropped 2; count of bases not matched to a gene: 6. This CDR3 region has 17 residues.

The chain couples TRBV19 to TRBJ1-4; D uncertain. Germline CDR1 LNHDA, CDR2 SQIVND (reference sequence). Trimming took 5 bases from V and 2 from J, leaving 6 bases between them. The CDR3 covers 13 residues. CDR3: CASSWATNEKLFF. CDR3 sequence (DNA): TGTGCCAGTAGTTGGGCGACTAATGAAAAACTGTTTTTT. The entire variable domain, with the rest obtained from reference TRBV19 and TRBJ1-4, is as follows: DGGITQSPKYLFRKEGQNVTLSCEQNLNHDAMYWYRQDPGQGLRLIYYSQIVNDFQKGDIAEGYSVSREKKESFPLTVTSAQKNPTAFYLCASSWATNEKLFFGSGTQLSVL.

The chain has TRBV9 and TRBJ1-2; perhaps TRBD1 as D (6 bases). CDR1 is SGDLS, CDR2 YYNGEE, per germline. This CDR3 has 18 residues. V dropped 1 base and J dropped 8 bases, with 27 bases sitting between them. Here the CDR3 reads CASSVNPQMVDRLGGYTF. The CDR3 nucleotides are TGTGCCAGCAGCGTAAACCCCCAGATGGTCGACAGGCTCGGAGGCTACACCTTC.

This chain connects TRBV19 to TRBJ2-1; 9 bases match TRBD1. Per germline, CDR1 LNHDA and CDR2 SQIVND (reference sequence). V lost 5 bases to trimming and J lost 8 bases; unmatched junction nucleotides: 4. This CDR3 is 13 amino acids long. CDR3 DNA sequence: TGTGCCAGTAGTGACAGGGGGATCGATGAGCAGTTCTTC. It is translated as CASSDRGIDEQFF.

This clone was seen only once. The chain links TRBV4-1 to TRBJ1-6; the D is unclear. The CDR3 loop spans 15 amino acids. CDR1 and CDR2 (germline): MGHRA, YSYEKL. V lost 1 base and J 8 bases, leaving 12 bases between the germline ends. The CDR3 sequence: CASSQGGRLHSPLHF. The CDR3 nucleotides are TGCGCCAGCAGCCAAGGAGGACGCCTCCATTCACCCCTCCACTTT.

This clone showed up just once. CDR3: CASSIRDRGAYEQYF. As DNA, the CDR3 is TGTGCCAGTAGTATCCGGGACAGGGGGGCCTACGAGCAGTACTTC. The rearrangement joins TRBV19 to TRBJ2-7, with 11 nucleotides matching TRBD1. Germline CDR1 LNHDA, CDR2 SQIVND (reference sequence). The CDR3 loop spans 15 amino acids. Unmatched junction bases numbered 3, after V lost 3 bases and J lost 2 bases.

This chain uses TRBV11-1 with TRBJ2-1; no definite D call. Germline loops: CDR1 SGHAT, CDR2 FQDESV (reference sequence). CDR3 length: 16 amino acids. V was cut by 5 bases and J by 0 bases, with 14 bases left in between. CDR3 coding DNA: TGTGCCAGCAGCCAACCAACGGTTAGCTCCTACAATGAGCAGTTCTTC. It codes for CASSQPTVSSYNEQFF. Using reference TRBV11-1 and TRBJ2-1 for the parts outside the CDR3, the full variable domain is EAEVAQSPRYKITEKSQAVAFWCDPISGHATLYWYRQILGQGPELLVQFQDESVVDDSQLPKDRFSAERLKGVDSTLKIQPAELGDSAMYLCASSQPTVSSYNEQFFGPGTRLTVL.

This clone appeared once. The V gene is TRBV6-5, the J gene TRBJ1-1; TRBD1 agrees at 8 bases. Germline CDR1 MNHEY, CDR2 SVGAGI. The CDR3 is 13 amino acids. J was trimmed by 6 bases and V by 5 bases; bases with no gene match: 5. The CDR3 sequence is CASSRTGRAEAFF. CDR3 bases: TGTGCCAGCAGTAGGACAGGGAGGGCTGAAGCTTTCTTT.

As concerns this clone: Since the CDR3 does not end with the conserved phenylalanine or tryptophan, this likely comes from a read error. Because the CDR3's place on the DNA is in doubt, the DNA is left out and the CDR3 is given as listed by TCRdb. V and J are TRBV21-1 and TRBJ1-4. TRBV21-1 is noted as a pseudogene. The CDR3 has 10 amino acids, counting both end residues. The CDR3 loop is CASSARVKGG.